A single sample gave rise to the 10 T cell receptor beta chains below, sequenced in a study of blood T cell repertoires in COVID-19. TCRdb keeps only in-frame clones here, not all; method: immunoSEQ multiplex PCR. The table includes approximately 200,000 clones, approximately 84% detected once. Input material: peripheral blood. These receptors all stem from a woman of 80 years or more with COVID-19, enrolled during active disease.

In its sample, this clone was seen a few times. The V call is TRBV6-5, the J call TRBJ1-2; 11 nucleotides line up with TRBD1. With V trimmed by 6 bases and J by 5 bases, 5 bases remained unmatched. This CDR3 region has 14 residues. The germline CDR1 and CDR2 sequences are MNHEY and SVGAGI. The CDR3 reads CASSVGQGAYGYTF. CDR3 bases: TGTGCCAGCAGCGTAGGACAGGGGGCATATGGCTACACCTTC.

This chain's CDR3 is CASSLAAGTGNEKLFF. CDR3 DNA: TGTGCCAGCAGCTTGGCCGCCGGGACAGGGAATGAAAAACTGTTTTTT. This chain uses TRBV5-4 with TRBJ1-4, with 9 bases that match TRBD1. CDR3 length equals 16 residues. V lost 0 bases to trimming and J lost 5 bases; unmatched junction nucleotides: 5. From germline, CDR1 is SGHNT and CDR2 YYREEE (reference sequence). Variable domain in full (rest from reference TRBV5-4 and TRBJ1-4): ETGVTQSPTHLIKTRGQQVTLRCSSQSGHNTVSWYQQALGQGPQFIFQYYREEENGRGNFPPRFSGLQFPNYSSELNVNALELDDSALYLCASSLAAGTGNEKLFFGSGTQLSVL.

The V and J genes are TRBV5-1 and TRBJ1-2, with D perhaps matching TRBD1 (5 bases). CDR1 and CDR2 (germline): SGHRS, YFSETQ. V was cut by 4 bases and J by 6 bases, with 13 bases left in between. The CDR3 spans 13 residues. DNA of the CDR3: TGCGCCAGCAGCCCGACAGATCTTAATGGCTACACCTTC. Amino acids: CASSPTDLNGYTF.

The chain links TRBV21-1 to TRBJ1-3; whether TRBD1, the table's D call, matches the DNA was not checked. TRBV21-1 is a documented pseudogene. The CDR3 runs 17 residues. This CDR3 reads CASSKRGSMALGNTIYF. In nucleotides, the CDR3 is TGTGCCAGCAGCAAAAGGGGAAGTATGGCACTAGGAAACACCATATATTTT.

The chain joins TRBV19 to TRBJ1-2, with D perhaps matching TRBD1 (6 bases). CDR1 and CDR2 (germline): LNHDA, SQIVND (reference sequence). This CDR3 has 14 amino acids. V was clipped by 7 bases and J by 7 bases, with 19 bases between them. The CDR3 region is CASTQGRGFAGYTF. The CDR3 coding sequence is TGTGCCAGTACCCAGGGCAGGGGCTTCGCTGGCTACACCTTC.

This chain uses TRBV12-5 with TRBJ1-6; 7 bases match TRBD1. Germline V gene data show CDR1 as LGHNT and CDR2 as FRNRAP. The CDR3 extends over 14 amino acids. Trimming at V came to 1 base and at J to 8 bases, leaving 2 bases not matched to a gene. CDR3 sequence reads: CASGLGDRDSPLHF. CDR3 nucleotide sequence: TGTGCTAGTGGTTTGGGCGACAGGGATTCACCCCTCCACTTT.

The genes are TRBV5-1 and TRBJ2-1; TRBD1 matches 8 bases. The germline V gene has CDR1 SGHRS and CDR2 YFSETQ. This CDR3 is 15 amino acids long. Trimming took 3 bases from V and 9 from J; bases not matched to a gene: 11. The DNA of the CDR3 is TGCGCCAGCAGCTGGACAGGGACAGCGACGGGTGAGCAGTTCTTC. This gives the protein CASSWTGTATGEQFF.

V and J are TRBV5-4 and TRBJ2-1; 14 positions match TRBD2. Trimming cost V 4 bases and J 6 bases; bases outside gene matches: 6. This CDR3 has 16 residues. The germline V gene encodes CDR1 SGHNT and CDR2 YYREEE (reference sequence). Written as DNA, the CDR3 is TGTGCCAGCAGCGTTGGGACTAGCGGGAGTACCAATGAGCAGTTCTTC. It translates to CASSVGTSGSTNEQFF.

This sequence joins TRBV3-1 (or the pseudogene TRBV3-2) and TRBJ1-5; no clear D gene. Per germline, CDR1 LGHDT and CDR2 YNNKEL (reference sequence). With 5 bases removed from V and 5 bases from J, the gap between germline ends came to 7 bases. The CDR3 length is 12 residues. The CDR3 DNA is TGTGCCAGCAGCAGCGGGGATCAGCCCCAGCATTTT. It codes for CASSSGDQPQHF.

The CDR3 sequence is CAISESGQHTF. As DNA, the CDR3 is TGTGCCATCAGTGAAAGCGGTCAACACACCTTC. V gene TRBV10-3 combines with J gene TRBJ1-2; D gene uncertain. The CDR3 extends over 11 amino acids. V was cut by 3 bases and J by 12 bases, with 11 bases left in between. CDR1 and CDR2 from the germline V gene are ENHRY and SYGVKD.